This passage covers 19 T cell receptor beta chains from one sample sequenced in a study of CD8+ T cells in alopecia areata. cDNA serving as the sequencing template came from extracted, reverse transcribed RNA. Clones were read by immunoSEQ multiplex PCR, and TCRdb kept only the in-frame ones, dropping some. The table includes about 260,000 clones, around 64% detected once. Treatment given: oral pan-JAK inhibitor, 5-10 mg twice daily. The material sequenced was CD4+ T cells sorted from blood, taken at week 52, from a patient treated with tofacitinib. These receptors all stem from a human donor with alopecia areata.

V gene TRBV27 combines with J gene TRBJ1-2, with D perhaps TRBD1 (5 bases). The germline CDR1 and CDR2 sequences are MNHEY and SMNVEV (reference sequence). Trimming took 5 bases from V and 8 from J, leaving 18 bases between them. CDR3 length equals 14 residues. CDR3 sequence reads: CASSASGGGGGYTF. The CDR3 DNA reads TGTGCCAGCAGTGCCAGTGGGGGGGGTGGCGGCTACACCTTC.

This chain links TRBV29-1 with TRBJ2-4, with TRBD1 matching 8 bases. The CDR3 covers 13 residues. V dropped 4 bases and J dropped 7; count of bases not matched to a gene: 6. The V gene's germline CDR1 is SQVTM and CDR2 ANQGSEA. CDR3 nucleotide sequence: TGCAGCGTTGCTGGACAGGGCGAGAACATTCAGTACTTC. Its protein is CSVAGQGENIQYF.

The V gene is TRBV15, the J gene TRBJ1-2, with 7 bases identical to TRBD1. The germline V gene encodes CDR1 LNHNV and CDR2 YYDKDF (reference sequence). V lost 6 bases to trimming and J lost 5 bases; unmatched junction nucleotides: 12. CDR3 size: 15 residues. CDR3 in DNA: TGTGCCACCAGTAAAGACAGGGACGGGCGGTATGGCTACACCTTC. This codes for CATSKDRDGRYGYTF.

The chain has TRBV9 and TRBJ2-5; D may be TRBD2 (6 bases). The CDR3 is 14 amino acids. Germline CDR1 and CDR2: SGDLS and YYNGEE. Trimming left V 0 bases short and J 7 bases short, with 13 bases between. CDR3 sequence: CASSVAAMGGTQYF. The CDR3 region has the DNA TGTGCCAGCAGCGTAGCGGCCATGGGGGGGACCCAGTACTTC.

This clone was seen only once. The genes are TRBV5-1 and TRBJ2-1; D not certain. The CDR3 runs 13 residues. CDR1 is SGHRS and CDR2 is YFSETQ in the germline V gene. The V end was cut by 2 bases, the J end by 5 bases, with 8 bases between. The CDR3 DNA follows: TGCGCCAGCAGCTTCCTCTTGAACAATGAGCAGTTCTTC. It specifies CASSFLLNNEQFF.

The chain has TRBV11-2 and TRBJ2-7; D unclear. CDR3 length: 13 residues. V gave up 0 bases and J gave up 4 bases, with 7 bases separating them. The germline V gene encodes CDR1 SGHAT and CDR2 FQNNGV. CDR3 DNA: TGTGCCAGCAGCTTAGATCTCCTTTACGAGCAGTACTTC. This encodes CASSLDLLYEQYF. Drawing the rest from reference TRBV11-2 and TRBJ2-7, the complete variable domain is EAGVAQSPRYKIIEKRQSVAFWCNPISGHATLYWYQQILGQGPKLLIQFQNNGVVDDSQLPKDRFSAERLKGVDSTLKIQPAKLEDSAVYLCASSLDLLYEQYFGPGTRLTVT.

The chain links TRBV11-2 to TRBJ1-2, with D perhaps matching TRBD1 (6 bases). Germline loops: CDR1 SGHAT, CDR2 FQNNGV. The V end lost 2 bases, the J end lost 6 bases, and 16 bases lay between the germline ends. The CDR3 extends over 15 amino acids. CDR3 region: CASSLTLTGLNGYTF. For the CDR3, the DNA is TGTGCCAGCAGCTTAACCCTAACAGGGCTAAATGGCTACACCTTC. Full variable domain (rest looked up from reference TRBV11-2 and TRBJ1-2): EAGVAQSPRYKIIEKRQSVAFWCNPISGHATLYWYQQILGQGPKLLIQFQNNGVVDDSQLPKDRFSAERLKGVDSTLKIQPAKLEDSAVYLCASSLTLTGLNGYTFGSGTRLTVV.

The V and J genes are TRBV29-1 and TRBJ2-1; D not resolved. The germline V gene encodes CDR1 SQVTM and CDR2 ANQGSEA. Trimming stripped 2 bases from V and 8 bases from J, with 16 bases between. The CDR3 is 14 amino acids. The chain's CDR3 is CSVELEFKHDEQFF. The CDR3 nucleotides are TGCAGCGTTGAATTGGAATTCAAACACGATGAGCAGTTCTTC.

Only a few counts were recorded for this clone. The chain links TRBV30 to TRBJ1-1; no definite D call. The germline gives CDR1 GTSNPN, CDR2 SVGIG (reference sequence). Trimming shortened V by 0 bases and J by 0 bases, and 11 bases separated the two germline ends. The CDR3 runs to 15 residues. CDR3 protein: CAWSVWGGLNTEAFF. The DNA for the CDR3 is TGTGCCTGGAGTGTATGGGGTGGGTTGAACACTGAAGCTTTCTTT.

The genes are TRBV15 and TRBJ2-5; D gene uncertain. Trimming left V 3 bases short and J 5 bases short, with 16 bases between. CDR1 and CDR2 from the germline V gene are LNHNV and YYDKDF (reference sequence). The CDR3 runs to 15 residues. The CDR3 DNA follows: TGTGCCACCAGCAGCTTAGTGACTCTACGGGAGACCCAGTACTTC. Its protein product is CATSSLVTLRETQYF.

The CDR3 DNA reads TGTGCCTGGAGTCAGGGAAATCACGAGCAGTACTTC. Its translation is CAWSQGNHEQYF. The rearrangement links TRBV30 to TRBJ2-7; D possibly corresponds to TRBD1 (5 bases). The CDR3 consists of 12 residues. Trimming took off 2 bases at V and 5 bases at J, with 10 bases between the two ends. Germline CDR1 is GTSNPN and CDR2 is SVGIG (reference sequence).

This clone is a singleton in its sample. This chain connects TRBV7-2 to TRBJ2-5, with TRBD2 matching over 12 bases. V shed 0 bases, J shed 0 bases, and the junction held 2 bases outside the gene matches. Germline assignment: CDR1 SGHTA and CDR2 FQGNSA. The CDR3 length is 17 residues. In DNA form, the CDR3 reads TGTGCCAGCAGCTTAGCCCTAGCGGGGGGGCACCAAGAGACCCAGTACTTC. It specifies CASSLALAGGHQETQYF.

The chain is built from TRBV29-1 and TRBJ1-6, with 7 bases fitting TRBD1. V lost 6 bases to trimming and J lost 8 bases; unmatched junction nucleotides: 10. Germline assignment: CDR1 SQVTM and CDR2 ANQGSEA. This CDR3 region has 14 residues. CDR3 coding DNA: TGCAGCGTAGCTACCGGACAGGTGGATTCACCCCTCCACTTT. As protein: CSVATGQVDSPLHF.

This clone was counted between two and nine times. This chain joins TRBV29-1 and TRBJ2-2; 7 nucleotides line up with TRBD1. CDR1 and CDR2 from the germline V gene are SQVTM and ANQGSEA. This CDR3 region has 14 residues. V lost 5 bases to trimming and J lost 8 bases; unmatched junction nucleotides: 11. CDR3 amino acids: CSVRGPASAGELFF. The CDR3 DNA reads TGCAGCGTTAGGGGGCCAGCCTCAGCGGGGGAGCTGTTTTTT.

This clone has only a few counts. The chain carries TRBV6-1 and TRBJ1-5; tentatively, D is TRBD1 (5 bases). The germline V and J ends were trimmed by 4 bases and 6 bases, with 10 bases remaining between them. Germline-derived CDR1 and CDR2 are MNHNS and SASEGT. CDR3 length: 13 amino acids. The CDR3 protein is CASSVHGGQPQHF. For the CDR3, the DNA is TGTGCCAGCAGTGTCCACGGGGGTCAGCCCCAGCATTTT.

This chain joins TRBV15 and TRBJ2-7; 8 bases line up with TRBD2. This CDR3 contains 15 residues. With V trimmed by 1 base and J by 2 bases, 4 bases remained unmatched. Germline V gene data show CDR1 as LNHNV and CDR2 as YYDKDF (reference sequence). CDR3 sequence: CATSRAVSGAYEQYF. Here the CDR3 DNA reads TGTGCCACCAGCAGAGCGGTTAGCGGGGCCTACGAGCAGTACTTC.

This clone appeared once. The V gene is TRBV15, the J gene TRBJ2-1, with a tentative D call TRBD1 (5 bases). V gave up 0 bases and J gave up 5 bases, with 14 bases separating them. Germline lookup yields CDR1 LNHNV and CDR2 YYDKDF (reference sequence). The CDR3 runs 16 residues. The CDR3: CATSRDQAGANNEQFF. CDR3 sequence (DNA): TGTGCCACCAGCAGAGATCAGGCTGGGGCAAACAATGAGCAGTTCTTC.

This chain connects TRBV11-2 to TRBJ2-2, with D maybe TRBD1 (5 bases). Germline V gene sequence: CDR1 SGHAT, CDR2 FQNNGV. This CDR3 region has 16 residues. V was clipped by 5 bases and J by 1 base, with 14 bases between them. CDR3 sequence (DNA): TGTGCCAGCAGCCCCCCGATGACAGAGAACACCGGGGAGCTGTTTTTT. Translated, it gives CASSPPMTENTGELFF.

The gene calls are TRBV7-2 and TRBJ1-2, with 9 bases that match TRBD1. Germline V gene sequence: CDR1 SGHTA, CDR2 FQGNSA. This CDR3 is built from 14 residues. With V trimmed by 3 bases and J by 3 bases, 2 bases remained unmatched. For the CDR3, the DNA is TGTGCCAGCAGCTTTACAGGGGGCGACTATGGCTACACCTTC. It specifies CASSFTGGDYGYTF.